One T cell receptor beta chain is described in this entry. Libraries were prepared by immunoSEQ multiplex PCR; TCRdb keeps only in-frame clonotypes and omits some of them. The sample yields 67,000 or so clones, 84% seen once. This sample was included in a study of T cell responses to AZD1222 COVID-19 vaccine. The CDR3 is made up of 18 amino acids. V dropped 5 bases and J dropped 5; count of bases not matched to a gene: 20. CDR1 and CDR2 (germline): SGHVS, FNYEAQ. The V call is TRBV7-6, the J call TRBJ1-1; 7 bases are shared with TRBD1. This TCR was recovered from an adult in good health. Sequencing used peripheral blood, obtained on day 0 of AZD1222 vaccination. CDR3 nucleotides: TGTGCCAGCAGCGTACGACAGAGGGGGCGATTGGTTGGGACTGAAGCTTTCTTT. Protein: CASSVRQRGRLVGTEAFF.